These T cell receptor beta chains were read from a single sample in a study of beta chain features in type 1 diabetes. The data were produced by immunoSEQ multiplex PCR, yet TCRdb's version contains in-frame clones alone and is incomplete. The sample has 900,000 or so clones, about a sixth seen once. The specimen was naive CD4+ T cells from blood. The origin of the receptors is a woman aged 18-29 years in good health. Each CDR3 is given with its conserved first and last residue. The order of the fields is D gene, V gene, J gene, clone size, CDR3 DNA, CDR3 protein. The D gene is left open where the match is weak. The size of a clone is reported for some rows only, either as once, few or many, or as a class for expanded clones.

TRBD2	TRBV10-3	TRBJ2-7	few	TGTGCCATCAGTGGGACTAGCGGGTACGAGCAGTACTTC	CAISGTSGYEQYF
.	TRBV9	TRBJ2-3	few	TGTGCCAGCAGCGTAGCGGGAAGGACAGATACGCAGTATTTT	CASSVAGRTDTQYF
TRBD2	TRBV6-5	TRBJ2-7	.	TGTGCCAGCAGTTACTCACTAGCGGGAGCCTCCTACGAGCAGTACTTC	CASSYSLAGASYEQYF
.	TRBV7-9	TRBJ1-1	.	TGTGCCAGCAGCTCAACACAGGGTACGAACACTGAAGCTTTCTTT	CASSSTQGTNTEAFF
.	TRBV19	TRBJ1-5	few	TGTGCCAGTAGTATAGAACAGAACAATCAGCCCCAGCATTTT	CASSIEQNNQPQHF
.	TRBV5-1	TRBJ1-1	few	TGCGCCAGCAGCTTGGCCCGGATGAACACTGAAGCTTTCTTT	CASSLARMNTEAFF
TRBD2	TRBV15	TRBJ2-2	.	TGTGCCACCAGCAGAGTAGGGACTATCGTCACCGGGGAGCTGTTTTTT	CATSRVGTIVTGELFF
.	TRBV12-5	TRBJ2-3	few	TGTGCTAGTGGGGGCCCCCTGTCCACAGATACGCAGTATTTT	CASGGPLSTDTQYF
.	TRBV6-5	TRBJ2-3	few	TGTGCCAGCAGTATCAATGGGCCCACAGATACGCAGTATTTT	CASSINGPTDTQYF
TRBD1	TRBV5-4	TRBJ2-1	.	TGTGCCAGCAGCTTCGTACTAAGGGACAGGGGATACAATGAGCAGTTCTTC	CASSFVLRDRGYNEQFF
TRBD1	TRBV5-4	TRBJ2-3	few	TGTGCCAGCAGCTTCCCGGGACAGGGCACAGATACGCAGTATTTT	CASSFPGQGTDTQYF
.	TRBV5-4	TRBJ2-7	few	TGTGCCAGCAGCCGAGGGCAGGGGGGGAACTACGAGCAGTACTTC	CASSRGQGGNYEQYF
TRBD1	TRBV2	TRBJ1-5	.	TGTGCCAGCAGGCGACAGGGTGAGGAGCCCCAGCATTTT	CASRRQGEEPQHF
TRBD1	TRBV27	TRBJ2-7	.	TGTGCCAGCAGTCCCCAGACGACAGGGTTTTTTGGCGAGCAGTACTTC	CASSPQTTGFFGEQYF
TRBD1	TRBV5-4	TRBJ1-2	few	TGTGCCAGCAGCTTGGGACAGGGCAACTTTGCCGGCTACACCTTC	CASSLGQGNFAGYTF
.	TRBV23-1	TRBJ2-7	few	TGCGCCAGCAGTCAATCCCCCAGGACGGGAGCTACGTACCCTACCTACGAGCAGTACTTC	CASSQSPRTGATYPTYEQYF
.	TRBV14	TRBJ2-3	many	TGTGCCAGCAGCCAAGCCGGGACAGATACGCAGTATTTT	CASSQAGTDTQYF
.	TRBV7-2	TRBJ2-7	few	TGTGCCAGCAGCTTAGCGTCTGGCGGCTACGAGCAGTACTTC	CASSLASGGYEQYF
.	TRBV5-4	TRBJ2-3	few	TGTGCCAGCAGCTTGGAATCAGATACGCAGTATTTT	CASSLESDTQYF
TRBD1	TRBV10-3	TRBJ2-7	.	TGTGCCAGCAATGTCCGGGACAGGAGCTCCTACGAGCAGTACTTC	CASNVRDRSSYEQYF
TRBD1	TRBV6-1	TRBJ2-3	few	TGTGCCAGCAGTCCCCTAGGGGGCCGCACAGATACGCAGTATTTT	CASSPLGGRTDTQYF
.	TRBV7-2	TRBJ2-3	few	TGTGCCAGCAGCTCGATGGGGTTAGTCAGGACAGATACGCAGTATTTT	CASSSMGLVRTDTQYF
TRBD2	TRBV7-9	TRBJ2-7	.	TGTGCCAGCAGCCAGGATCTAGCGGGCATCTCCTACGAGCAGTACTTC	CASSQDLAGISYEQYF
.	TRBV11-1	TRBJ2-7	.	TGTGCCAGCAGCTCGCGGGGGCTGGCCTACGAGCAGTACTTC	CASSSRGLAYEQYF
.	TRBV28	TRBJ1-2	few	TGTGCCAGCAGTCCCCCGGAGGGTGGTAATGGCTACACCTTC	CASSPPEGGNGYTF
TRBD1	TRBV27	TRBJ1-1	few	TGTGCCAGCAGTTTTGACAGGGGGAATACTGAAGCTTTCTTT	CASSFDRGNTEAFF
TRBD1	TRBV20-1	TRBJ2-1	.	TGCAGTGCCCGAGACAGGGGTGGGCAGTTCTTC	CSARDRGGQFF
.	TRBV7-2	TRBJ2-1	few	TGTGCCAGCAGCTGGCGACTCGGGGCGGCGATGGGCGGTGAGCAGTTCTTC	CASSWRLGAAMGGEQFF
TRBD2	TRBV6-5	TRBJ2-2	.	TGTGCCAGCAGTAAACGGGGACTAGCGGCCGGGGAGCTGTTTTTT	CASSKRGLAAGELFF
TRBD1	TRBV28	TRBJ1-5	.	TGTGCCAGCAGCACGACAGGGCTGGGCAATCAGCCCCAGCATTTT	CASSTTGLGNQPQHF
TRBD1	TRBV6-5	TRBJ2-7	.	TGTGCCAGCACCAGGGACAGATCGTGGCACGAGCAGTACTTC	CASTRDRSWHEQYF